This T cell receptor (beta chain) was recorded in a study of blood T cell repertoires in COVID-19. Study information: Samples came from the United States, Italy and Spain, spanning acute and convalescent COVID-19.

V dropped 0 bases and J dropped 0; count of bases not matched to a gene: 2. The CDR3 totals 15 residues. Germline CDR1 is SGDLS and CDR2 is YYNGEE. In the authors' workflow: Reference gene primers were amplified, and this amplification served to estimate nucleated cell counts. Data came from immunoSEQ multiplex PCR; TCRdb stores just in-frame clones and leaves some out. V, J and clone size are taken as reported in that table, and D and trimming were inferred from the DNA itself. The sample comprises 140,000 to 150,000 clones, about 89% of which are singletons, and 2.5% to 3.5% rests with the top ten.

The V call is TRBV9, the J call TRBJ2-7; 8 bases align to TRBD2. The TCR sequence derives from a man aged 55 to 70 with active or convalescent COVID-19. The sequenced sample consisted of peripheral blood. This CDR3 is CASSVGGTSSYEQYF. The CDR3 DNA reads as TGTGCCAGCAGCGTAGGAGGGACTAGCTCCTACGAGCAGTACTTC.